Shown below are 25 T cell receptor beta chains from a single sample sequenced in a study of shared clonotypes between healthy human individuals. The data were produced by immunoSEQ multiplex PCR, yet TCRdb's version contains in-frame clones alone and is incomplete. The repertoire includes a few million clones, 90% to 95% of them detected once, and 0.35% to 0.5% sits in the top ten. The sequencing sample was made of naive CD4+ T cells from PBMCs. Subset specified: CD45RA+ positively selected. These receptors originate from a young man in good health. Some clones in this sample may be carry-over from other donors' samples.

The rearrangement joins TRBV29-1 to TRBJ2-7, with 10 bases lining up with TRBD2. Germline trimming cut 6 bases from V and 3 bases from J; bases unmatched to any gene: 2. The CDR3 consists of 12 residues. In germline, CDR1 is SQVTM, CDR2 ANQGSEA. The CDR3 protein is CSVGTSVYEQYF. CDR3 nucleotides: TGCAGCGTCGGGACTAGCGTCTACGAGCAGTACTTC.

The rearrangement uses TRBV5-1 and TRBJ2-1, with D uncertain. The V and J ends lost 6 bases and 3 bases respectively, with 19 bases between them. Germline V gene sequence: CDR1 SGHRS, CDR2 YFSETQ. This CDR3 region has 16 residues. The CDR3 DNA is TGCGCCAGCAACTTAGGTTCAGGTACTGGCTACAATGAGCAGTTCTTC. Its translation is CASNLGSGTGYNEQFF.

This chain links TRBV19 with TRBJ1-5, with a tentative D call TRBD1 (5 bases). The CDR3 extends over 15 amino acids. Germline CDR1 is LNHDA and CDR2 is SQIVND (reference sequence). V lost 3 bases and J 0 bases, leaving 9 bases between the germline ends. This CDR3 reads CASSIGTGSNQPQHF. The CDR3 DNA reads TGTGCCAGTAGTATCGGGACGGGTAGCAATCAGCCCCAGCATTTT.

The CDR3 DNA reads as TGTGCTGCCAAAGTACGGTCGCCTATAAACTATGGCTACACCTTC. It translates to CAAKVRSPINYGYTF. The V call is TRBV21-1, the J call TRBJ1-2. TRBV21-1 is a documented pseudogene. CDR3 length: 15 residues.

The rearrangement joins TRBV18 to TRBJ1-1; D is possibly TRBD1 (5 bases). Germline V gene sequence: CDR1 KGHSH, CDR2 LQKENI. V was trimmed by 3 bases and J by 3 bases, leaving 8 bases between them. The CDR3 is 13 residues long. CDR3 protein: CASSPRQYTEAFF. The CDR3 nucleotides read TGTGCCAGCTCACCCCGACAGTACACTGAAGCTTTCTTT. Full variable domain (remainder filled in from reference TRBV18 and TRBJ1-1): NAGVMQNPRHLVRRRGQEARLRCSPMKGHSHVYWYRQLPEEGLKFMVYLQKENIIDESGMPKERFSAEFPKEGPSILRIQQVVRGDSAAYFCASSPRQYTEAFFGQGTRLTVV.

In this sample, this clone turned up once. V gene TRBV28 combines with J gene TRBJ2-6, with D perhaps matching TRBD1 or TRBD2 (5 bases each). CDR1 and CDR2 (germline): MDHEN, SYDVKM. Trimming took 7 bases from V and 4 from J, leaving 11 bases between them. This CDR3 region has 14 residues. This CDR3 reads CASKSGAGANVLTF. DNA of the CDR3: TGTGCCAGCAAGTCCGGGGCGGGGGCCAACGTCCTGACTTTC.

This clone has a single count. This CDR3 is also generated by other DNA sequences in the sample. The chain is built from TRBV9 and TRBJ2-3; unclear D gene. Per germline, CDR1 SGDLS and CDR2 YYNGEE. Trimming took off 4 bases at V and 6 bases at J, with 9 bases between the two ends. The CDR3 runs to 12 residues. CDR3 sequence (DNA): TGTGCCAGCAGCCCCCATACGGATACGCAGTATTTT. This encodes CASSPHTDTQYF.

V gene TRBV28 combines with J gene TRBJ1-1; D might be TRBD1 (6 bases). This CDR3 comprises 15 residues. Looked up from germline, CDR1 is MDHEN and CDR2 is SYDVKM. Trimming took 5 bases from V and 4 from J, leaving 17 bases between them. The CDR3 is CASSPAGGRATEAFF. For the CDR3, the DNA is TGTGCCAGCAGTCCCGCGGGGGGCAGGGCCACTGAAGCTTTCTTT.

This chain uses TRBV6-5 with TRBJ1-2, with 7 bases aligning to TRBD1. The CDR3 spans 14 residues. After removal of 5 bases from V and 4 bases from J, the junction contained 7 bases not matched to a gene. The germline gives CDR1 MNHEY, CDR2 SVGAGI. CDR3 nucleotide sequence: TGTGCCAGCAGTACAACGACAGGGACCTATGGCTACACCTTC. Residues: CASSTTTGTYGYTF.

This rearrangement joins TRBV27 to TRBJ2-1; 8 bases agree with TRBD1. The V and J ends lost 6 bases and 9 bases, in that order; junction bases with no gene match: 28. The germline V gene has CDR1 MNHEY and CDR2 SMNVEV (reference sequence). This CDR3 region has 20 residues. The CDR3 loop is CASSSLLTGPQGAPRSEQFF. The CDR3 DNA sequence: TGTGCCAGCAGCTCACTCCTGACCGGACCCCAGGGGGCTCCAAGAAGTGAGCAGTTCTTC.

This clone was seen once. The V gene is TRBV28, the J gene TRBJ2-3; 8 bases agree with TRBD2. CDR3 length equals 16 residues. Trimming cost V 3 bases and J 2 bases; bases outside gene matches: 7. Germline V gene lookup returns CDR1 MDHEN and CDR2 SYDVKM. Here the CDR3 reads CASSFSSGTHTDTQYF. The CDR3 DNA reads TGTGCCAGCAGTTTCAGTAGCGGGACCCACACAGATACGCAGTATTTT.

The V call is TRBV6-1, the J call TRBJ2-2, with D maybe TRBD2 (6 bases). Looked up from germline, CDR1 is MNHNS and CDR2 is SASEGT. The CDR3 has 14 amino acids. V lost 10 bases, J lost 4 bases, and 16 bases lay in between. The CDR3 protein is CATAGQGGTGELFF. DNA for the CDR3: TGTGCCACTGCCGGGCAGGGAGGCACCGGGGAGCTGTTTTTT.

Worth noting for this clone: Other DNA sequences in this sample translate to the same CDR3. V is TRBV5-1 and J is TRBJ2-2, with 11 nucleotides matching TRBD2. Per the germline V gene, CDR1 is SGHRS and CDR2 is YFSETQ. There are 16 residues in the CDR3. V lost 2 bases and J lost 0; bases outside the gene matches: 0. The DNA for the CDR3 is TGCGCCAGCAGCTTACTAGCGGGAGCGAACACCGGGGAGCTGTTTTTT. It encodes CASSLLAGANTGELFF.

The table lists this clone with a count of one. The junction differs from germline at one of its ends, possibly a read error. The chain combines TRBV18 with TRBJ2-2; 13 nucleotides line up with TRBD2. The CDR3 is 17 residues long. Germline CDR1 is KGHSH and CDR2 is LQKENI. As DNA, the CDR3 is TGTGCCAGCTCCCAACCCGGACTAGCGGGAGCCGACGGGGAACTGTTTTTT. It codes for CASSQPGLAGADGELFF. The full variable domain, in which reference TRBV18 and TRBJ2-2 provide the parts outside the CDR3, is NAGVMQNPRHLVRRRGQEARLRCSPMKGHSHVYWYRQLPEEGLKFMVYLQKENIIDESGMPKERFSAEFPKEGPSILRIQQVVRGDSAAYFCASSQPGLAGADGELFFGEGSRLTVL.

This chain uses TRBV6-5 with TRBJ1-6, with D possibly matching TRBD1 (5 bases). CDR3 length: 16 residues. Deletions cut 0 bases from V and 7 bases from J, with 13 bases between. Germline CDR1 MNHEY, CDR2 SVGAGI. The CDR3 region is CASSYSGERGNSPLHF. CDR3 nucleotides: TGTGCCAGCAGTTACTCGGGGGAAAGAGGAAATTCACCCCTCCACTTT.

This chain connects TRBV5-1 to TRBJ2-2; TRBD2 is a possible D gene (5 bases). V lost 2 bases and J 2 bases, leaving 13 bases between the germline ends. CDR1 SGHRS and CDR2 YFSETQ come from the germline V gene. The CDR3 runs to 16 residues. The chain's CDR3 is CASSFIRTANTGELFF. In DNA, the CDR3 is TGCGCCAGCAGCTTTATCCGGACTGCCAACACCGGGGAGCTGTTTTTT. The variable domain in full, completed from reference TRBV5-1 and TRBJ2-2, reads KAGVTQTPRYLIKTRGQQVTLSCSPISGHRSVSWYQQTPGQGLQFLFEYFSETQRNKGNFPGRFSGRQFSNSRSEMNVSTLELGDSALYLCASSFIRTANTGELFFGEGSRLTVL.

The chain links TRBV5-4 to TRBJ1-2, with a tentative D call TRBD1 (6 bases). V shed 4 bases and J shed 3 bases, with 16 bases lying between them. The CDR3 sequence is 15 residues long. Germline CDR1 SGHNT, CDR2 YYREEE (reference sequence). The CDR3 region is CASSTGTRGDYGYTF. CDR3 sequence (DNA): TGTGCCAGCAGCACTGGGACAAGGGGGGACTATGGCTACACCTTC. The variable domain in full, completed from reference TRBV5-4 and TRBJ1-2, reads ETGVTQSPTHLIKTRGQQVTLRCSSQSGHNTVSWYQQALGQGPQFIFQYYREEENGRGNFPPRFSGLQFPNYSSELNVNALELDDSALYLCASSTGTRGDYGYTFGSGTRLTVV.

J is TRBJ2-7 and V is TRBV6-6; D gene uncertain. Trimming took 4 bases from V and 6 from J, leaving 16 bases between them. This CDR3 contains 14 residues. The V gene's germline CDR1 is MNHNY and CDR2 SVGAGI (reference sequence). The CDR3 loop reads CASSLGGPRREQYF. The CDR3 DNA follows: TGTGCCAGCAGTTTGGGCGGACCCCGGCGCGAGCAGTACTTC.

CDR3 sequence (DNA): TGTGCCAGCAGTTACTTTGGCAGGGACCAGCCCCAGCATTTT. Translation: CASSYFGRDQPQHF. The rearrangement links TRBV6-5 to TRBJ1-5; the D gene is possibly TRBD1 (5 bases). V lost 1 base to trimming and J lost 7 bases, with 11 bases between them. This CDR3 has 14 residues. CDR1 and CDR2 (germline): MNHEY, SVGAGI.

The chain joins TRBV29-1 to TRBJ1-1; D call uncertain. Per germline, CDR1 SQVTM and CDR2 ANQGSEA. CDR3 length equals 12 residues. The V end was cut by 7 bases, the J end by 4 bases, with 13 bases between. The CDR3 DNA follows: TGCAGCGCCCACTGGTCCGGCACTGAAGCTTTCTTT. Translation gives CSAHWSGTEAFF.

This chain uses TRBV5-1 with TRBJ2-1, with D possibly being TRBD1 or TRBD2 (5 bases each). Looked up from germline, CDR1 is SGHRS and CDR2 is YFSETQ. The CDR3 covers 15 residues. Trimming pared 0 bases from V and 6 bases from J, leaving 13 bases between. Written as DNA, the CDR3 is TGCGCCAGCAGCTTGGACGTCGGGGCGCTCAATGAGCAGTTCTTC. Protein product: CASSLDVGALNEQFF.

A note on this clone: The sample holds other DNA sequences that translate to the same CDR3. CDR3 sequence (DNA): TGTGCCAGCAGCCCGGGAACTAGCACAGATACGCAGTATTTT. Its protein is CASSPGTSTDTQYF. The V and J genes are TRBV7-9 and TRBJ2-3; tentative D call: TRBD2 (5 bases). Per germline, CDR1 SEHNR and CDR2 FQNEAQ (reference sequence). The V end lost 5 bases, the J end lost 0 bases, and 9 bases lay between the germline ends. The CDR3 is 14 residues long.

This clone was seen just once. This chain joins TRBV2 and TRBJ2-5; a weak D match, TRBD1 (6 bases). The V and J ends lost 7 bases and 1 base respectively, with 10 bases between them. The germline CDR1 and CDR2 sequences are SNHLY and FYNNEI. This CDR3 is built from 13 residues. The CDR3 loop reads CASTRTAQETQYF. The CDR3 DNA follows: TGTGCCAGCACCCGGACAGCCCAAGAGACCCAGTACTTC. Full variable domain (outside the CDR3, taken from reference TRBV2 and TRBJ2-5): EPEVTQTPSHQVTQMGQEVILRCVPISNHLYFYWYRQILGQKVEFLVSFYNNEISEKSEIFDDQFSVERPDGSNFTLKIRSTKLEDSAMYFCASTRTAQETQYFGPGTRLLVL.

The chain employs TRBV6-5 and TRBJ1-1; D gene ambiguous. The CDR3 contains 15 residues. Germline V gene sequence: CDR1 MNHEY, CDR2 SVGAGI. Between the trimmed V and J ends, which lost 6 bases and 4 bases, there was a span of 18 bases. CDR3 coding DNA: TGTGCCAGCAGGCCTCCAATTGGAGCGGGCACTGAAGCTTTCTTT. It specifies CASRPPIGAGTEAFF.

The rearrangement uses TRBV2 and TRBJ1-3, with D uncertain. CDR3 length equals 14 residues. Trimming shortened V by 10 bases and J by 4 bases, and 17 bases separated the two germline ends. Germline V gene lookup returns CDR1 SNHLY and CDR2 FYNNEI. This CDR3 reads CATLDYGWGNTIYF. CDR3 bases: TGTGCCACCCTAGACTATGGTTGGGGAAACACCATATATTTT.